These 21 T cell receptor beta chains were sequenced from one sample in a study of blood T cells in healthy people across ages (dated by TCRdb to the mid-2010s). Receptor libraries were prepared by 5' RACE. This sample was sequenced with an Illumina HiSeq 2500. A second PCR of roughly 7 to 12 cycles was performed with a sample-barcoded 5' primer and a J-beta primer mix. TCRdb reanalyzed the raw reads on its own, using fastp at Q25 for trimming and MiXCR for clone calling, and kept in-frame beta chains. Duplicate CDR3 protein sequences are folded into a single record with the most common DNA and genes. The table for this sample lists under 1,100,000 distinct CDR3 sequences; almost 25% of them were counted only once. The ten biggest clones cover about 0.72% of the sample. These same records also appear under a second study, on T cells of mothers and their children.

The material sequenced was blood. All receptors derive from a girl aged 2 to 9 in good health.

J is TRBJ2-7 and V is TRBV21-1; the table's TRBD1 call for D was not verified on the DNA. TRBV21-1 is a pseudogene. This CDR3 spans 10 amino acids. The CDR3 sequence is CARRQGSEYF. The CDR3 bases are TGTGCCAGGCGACAGGGTTCTGAGTACTTC.

A few counts support this clonotype. The chain couples TRBV7-9 to TRBJ1-1, with 9 bases lining up with TRBD1. The CDR3 runs 13 residues. Trimming cost V 5 bases and J 11 bases; bases outside gene matches: 9. Germline V gene sequence: CDR1 SEHNR, CDR2 FQNEAQ (reference sequence). The CDR3 DNA sequence: TGTGCCAGCAGCCACTTCGGGGACAGGGTGGCTTTCTTT. Amino acid sequence: CASSHFGDRVAFF.

The rearrangement joins TRBV7-9 to TRBJ2-5, with D possibly being TRBD1 or TRBD2 (5 bases each). The J call may be incorrect, as the DNA end agrees better with TRBJ2-7. The CDR3 runs 14 residues. CDR1 is SEHNR and CDR2 is FQNEAQ in the germline V gene (reference sequence). For the CDR3, the DNA is TGTGCCAGCAGCCTCTCGGGACCGGCCTACGAGCAGTACTTC. This encodes CASSLSGPAYEQYF.

The chain couples TRBV12-5 to TRBJ1-5; TRBD1 might be the D (5 bases). The CDR3 runs to 13 residues. Trimming took 2 bases from V and 10 from J, leaving 12 bases between them. CDR1 is LGHNT and CDR2 is FRNRAP in the germline V gene. The CDR3 nucleotides read TGTGCTAGTGGTTTGTCACAGGAGGGACCCCAGCATTTT. Protein sequence: CASGLSQEGPQHF.

This clonotype occurred a few times. This chain connects TRBV7-9 to TRBJ2-7, with 13 bases that match TRBD2. The CDR3 covers 19 residues. In germline, CDR1 is SEHNR, CDR2 FQNEAQ (reference sequence). Losses at the gene ends were 0 bases for V and 3 bases for J; bases not matched to a gene: 11. As DNA, the CDR3 is TGTGCCAGCAGCTTAGCCGGACTAGCGGGAGCCCCGGGGGACTACGAGCAGTACTTC. Translation gives CASSLAGLAGAPGDYEQYF.

In its sample, this clonotype was seen a few times. This chain joins TRBV29-1 and TRBJ2-6, with D possibly being TRBD1 or TRBD2 (5 bases each). The germline V and J ends were trimmed by 5 bases and 1 base, with 18 bases remaining between them. This CDR3 spans 17 amino acids. Germline V lookup: CDR1 SQVTM, CDR2 ANQGSEA. CDR3 in amino acids: CSVPSVGDLSGANVLTF. Here the CDR3 DNA reads TGCAGCGTTCCTTCGGTAGGGGACCTGTCTGGGGCCAACGTCCTGACTTTC.

This clonotype came up a few times. V usage is TRBV25-1 and J usage is TRBJ1-1; D is unresolved. V gave up 4 bases and J gave up 3 bases, with 9 bases separating them. The CDR3 has 13 amino acids. Germline V gives CDR1 MGHDK, CDR2 SYGVNS. The CDR3 region has the DNA TGTGCCAGCAGTGCCTACGGATACACTGAAGCTTTCTTT. Amino acid sequence: CASSAYGYTEAFF.

This clonotype was seen more than once but under ten times. This chain uses TRBV27 with TRBJ2-6, with unresolved D. Looked up from germline, CDR1 is MNHEY and CDR2 is SMNVEV (reference sequence). The CDR3 runs 14 residues. V lost 8 bases and J 3 bases, leaving 11 bases between the germline ends. DNA of the CDR3: TGTGCCAGCCGCGCAACTGGTGGGGCCAACGTCCTGACTTTC. Translation: CASRATGGANVLTF.

This clonotype was seen more than once but under ten times. The chain carries TRBV12-3 or TRBV12-4 and TRBJ1-4; 7 positions agree with TRBD1. There are 13 residues in the CDR3. Losses at the gene ends were 5 bases for V and 5 bases for J; bases not matched to a gene: 2. CDR3 residues: CASSKGQNEKLFF. The CDR3 nucleotides are TGTGCCAGCAGTAAGGGACAGAATGAAAAACTGTTTTTT.

This clonotype was seen only a few times. V usage is TRBV11-2 and J usage is TRBJ2-4; perhaps TRBD2 as D (6 bases). The CDR3 spans 14 residues. V gave up 0 bases and J gave up 7 bases, with 10 bases separating them. Germline V lookup: CDR1 SGHAT, CDR2 FQNNGV. CDR3 region: CASSLDVGGNIQYF. CDR3 sequence (DNA): TGTGCCAGCAGCTTAGACGTCGGAGGGAACATTCAGTACTTC.

This clonotype was counted a few times. This chain joins TRBV27 and TRBJ2-5; D perhaps matches TRBD2 (5 bases). The J call may be wrong; the DNA end is better matched by TRBJ2-1. The germline V gene encodes CDR1 MNHEY and CDR2 SMNVEV (reference sequence). The CDR3 is 17 residues long. The CDR3 spells CASSLSNGLVENNEQFF. The CDR3 DNA sequence: TGTGCCAGCAGTTTATCCAACGGACTCGTTGAAAACAATGAGCAGTTCTTC.

This clonotype was observed a few times. This rearrangement joins TRBV7-9 to TRBJ2-3; possible D gene TRBD1, 6 bases. The CDR3 has 13 amino acids. The V end lost 1 base, the J end lost 10 bases, and 12 bases lay between the germline ends. From germline, CDR1 is SEHNR and CDR2 FQNEAQ (reference sequence). The CDR3 loop is CASSLGQEEAQYF. The CDR3, as DNA: TGTGCCAGCAGCTTAGGACAGGAGGAGGCGCAGTATTTT.

The rearrangement joins TRBV28 to TRBJ2-1; TRBD2 matches 10 bases. The J call may be incorrect, as the DNA end agrees better with TRBJ2-7. This CDR3 comprises 16 residues. Germline CDR1 MDHEN, CDR2 SYDVKM. The CDR3 spells CASSFGPSGSGYEQYF. CDR3 sequence (DNA): TGTGCCAGCAGTTTTGGTCCTAGCGGGAGCGGTTACGAGCAGTACTTC.

Here the CDR3 reads CASSRGTAKLFF. The CDR3 DNA is TGTGCCAGCAGCCGAGGGACAGCAAAACTGTTTTTT. J is TRBJ1-4 and V is TRBV7-9, with 7 bases identical to TRBD1. The CDR3 is 12 amino acids. V dropped 5 bases and J dropped 10; count of bases not matched to a gene: 4. The V gene's germline CDR1 is SEHNR and CDR2 FQNEAQ (reference sequence).

The chain carries TRBV15 and TRBJ1-1; 10 positions agree with TRBD1. The CDR3 consists of 15 residues. V dropped 5 bases and J dropped 2; count of bases not matched to a gene: 5. Germline-derived CDR1 and CDR2 are LNHNV and YYDKDF (reference sequence). For the CDR3, the DNA is TGTGCCACCAGCTGGCGACAGGGGGCTAACACTGAAGCTTTCTTT. This gives the protein CATSWRQGANTEAFF.

This clonotype has just a few counts. V is TRBV7-9 and J is TRBJ1-4; D ambiguous. The CDR3 totals 13 residues. The V end was cut by 5 bases, the J end by 8 bases, with 12 bases between. The germline V gene encodes CDR1 SEHNR and CDR2 FQNEAQ (reference sequence). In DNA, the CDR3 is TGTGCCAGCAGCGGACCGAGCGGGGAAAAACTGTTTTTT. Protein product: CASSGPSGEKLFF.

A word on this clonotype: Since no conserved phenylalanine or tryptophan closes the CDR3, a read error is the likely cause. The genes are TRBV28 and TRBJ2-7, with 10 bases that match TRBD2. This CDR3 is 16 amino acids long. V was pared by 6 bases and J by 1 base, with 9 bases of the junction left unmatched. Germline V gives CDR1 MDHEN, CDR2 SYDVKM. The CDR3 nucleotides read TGTGCCAGCAGCCCTGGCGGGACTAGCGCTTCCTACGAGCAGTACTAC. Its protein product is CASSPGGTSASYEQYY.

This clonotype was observed a few times. The gene calls are TRBV3-1 and TRBJ2-5; D is undetermined. The DNA end favors TRBJ2-7, so the J call may be wrong. Germline CDR1 is LGHDT and CDR2 is YNNKEL (reference sequence). This CDR3 has 14 amino acids. The chain's CDR3 is CASSQDTRFHEQYF. The CDR3 DNA follows: TGTGCCAGCAGCCAAGATACCAGGTTTCACGAGCAGTACTTC.

The rearrangement uses TRBV10-3 and TRBJ2-1; D may be TRBD1 or TRBD2 (5 bases each). Trimming took off 2 bases at V and 7 bases at J, with 15 bases between the two ends. CDR1 ENHRY and CDR2 SYGVKD come from the germline V gene. There are 15 residues in the CDR3. CDR3 region: CAISEGGPYSNEQFF. Written as DNA, the CDR3 is TGTGCCATCAGTGAGGGGGGACCCTACTCGAATGAGCAGTTCTTC.

This clonotype was seen a handful of times. The chain couples TRBV24-1 to TRBJ1-2; tentatively, D is TRBD1 (6 bases). CDR3 length: 13 residues. Germline V CDR1 and CDR2: KGHDR, SFDVKD. Trimming removed 3 bases from V and 8 bases from J, with 12 bases in between. Here the CDR3 reads CATSDGGLSGYTF. The CDR3 region has the DNA TGTGCCACCAGTGATGGGGGGCTGAGCGGCTACACCTTC.

The V and J genes are TRBV7-2 and TRBJ2-5; D is unresolved. The end of the DNA fits TRBJ2-1 better, so the J call may be wrong. CDR3 length equals 15 residues. CDR1 SGHTA and CDR2 FQGNSA come from the germline V gene. The CDR3 DNA reads as TGTGCCAGCAGCTTAAGGACGTCAACCTACAATGAGCAGTTCTTC. It translates to CASSLRTSTYNEQFF.